The clone carrying this T cell receptor beta chain turned up a few times. Its target is not known. The data originate from a study of cytomegalovirus exposure and HLA in healthy donors. Study background: According to later analysis, the same platform produced the 120 validation and under 700 first-cohort repertoires.

Study-wide findings and caveats: Specificity for CMV antigens was confirmed in vitro for three of the CMV-associated chains. Cytomegalovirus association was listed for about 160 TCR beta chains. A classifier reportedly called cytomegalovirus status with high sensitivity and specificity.

J was trimmed by 4 bases and V by 2 bases; bases with no gene match: 8. This CDR3 has 15 residues. Germline-derived CDR1 and CDR2 are SGHRS and YFSETQ. Assay used: immunoSEQ multiplex PCR; TCRdb lists only in-frame clones, some missing. Of under 150,000 clones listed, around 84% are singletons. Sequencing input: PBMCs. The source of this sequence is a young man in good health and CMV-seropositive. V gene TRBV5-1 combines with J gene TRBJ1-2; 7 bases map to TRBD1. Here the CDR3 DNA reads TGCGCCAGCAGCTTAGACAGGGCCAGAGGCTATGGCTACACCTTC. This encodes CASSLDRARGYGYTF.